This T cell receptor beta chain derives from a study of blood T cell repertoires in COVID-19 (dated by TCRdb to between 2020 and 2021). As for the study more broadly: Collaborator samples came from the United States, Italy and Spain and covered acute and convalescent phases of COVID-19. Nearly every sample came with metadata listing a de-identified subject ID, COVID-19 status, age in years and sex. The repertoires were released in a freely available public database intended as a resource for research on the immune response to SARS-CoV-2. Deeply sampled blood TCRbeta repertoires from subjects exposed to, actively infected with, or recovered from COVID-19 were included in the dataset. The material from the prospective study consisted of cDNA or gDNA derived from T cells, B-cell-depleted T cells, or PBMCs. Samples came from the ongoing ImmuneRACE study (first 160 participants) plus 1,254 subjects from 6 global collaborators. Where available, HLA class I and class II types were obtained from metadata supplied by the sample provider rather than from assay-based typing. The paper's findings and limits, for the study overall: How much clinical and demographic metadata was included differed by source and by participant, and the metadata was provided uncurated.

V is clipped by 1 base and J by 3 bases, and the sequence between their germline boundaries is 16 bases long. CDR1 SGHVS and CDR2 FNYEAQ were looked up in the germline V gene. The CDR3 covers 16 residues, taking in both the cysteine and the phenylalanine. Kept here is only the CDR3 DNA, which spans 48 bases and is read in frame from base 1. Comment on this clone: This receptor's antigen is unknown. Base qualities are not provided; no much larger clone lies one nucleotide away.

TCRbeta CDR3 regions were amplified from genomic DNA using the immunoSEQ Assay, a bias-controlled multiplex PCR. On the authors' methods: Nucleated cell counts per sample were estimated from amplification of reference gene primers within the assay. To quantify the absolute abundance of each unique TCRbeta CDR3 rearrangement, sequence reads were collapsed and filtered. For each sample, productive Simpson clonality was calculated as the square root of Simpson's diversity index across productive rearrangements. The table was pulled from immuneACCESS by TCRdb, which kept in-frame rearrangements only. Such tables lose some clones; where checked, under half of the loss comes from unresolved V genes, and the rest has no known cause. V and J calls and clone size are copied from that table; D and trimming were computed from the DNA. The sample table shows over 120,000 clones, and 81% are seen once. Clones ranked in the top ten supply approximately 8% of the sample.

Whole blood was collected in K2EDTA tubes by collaborating institutions according to the institutions' own protocols. For TCRbeta analysis, collaborators shipped samples as frozen whole blood, isolated PBMCs, or DNA extracted from either of those sample types. The source material was peripheral blood. This sequence uses TRBV7-6 and TRBJ2-7; D gene: possibly TRBD2, on 6 matching bases. The TCR sequence derives from a human donor in a cohort sampled during active COVID-19. Here the CDR3 is given as CASSLGARGGVYEQYF. In nucleotide form, the sequence is TGTGCCAGCAGCTTAGGAGCACGGGGAGGCGTCTACGAGCAGTACTTC.